A selection of T cell receptor beta chains follows, all from one sample in a study of T-cell memory formation after mild COVID-19. From the 5' RACE reads, TCRdb called clonotypes with MiXCR, one entry per CDR3 protein. The sample lists about 110,000 distinct CDR3 sequences; approximately 15% were seen once. The sequencing sample was made of PBMCs or a T cell subset sorted from them (not recorded which). Every receptor here comes from an adult woman who had mild COVID-19 (a few samples of this study predate the infection). Cell type and time point are not known. CDR3s include the opening cysteine and the closing phenylalanine or tryptophan. The D gene is left open where the match is weak. Some rows mark clone size as missing; the rest say once, few, many or name a class of expanded clone.

14 | . | TRBJ2-7 | few | TRBV5-1 | CASSDGTHSYEQYF | TGCGCCAGCAGCGACGGGACCCATTCCTACGAGCAGTACTTC
16 | . | TRBJ2-7 | few | TRBV6-2/TRBV6-3 | CASSYRRAGRSYEQYF | TGTGCCAGCAGTTACCGGCGGGCGGGCCGGTCCTACGAGCAGTACTTC
13 | . | TRBJ1-1 | . | TRBV7-9 | CANRFHSNTEAFF | TGTGCCAACCGATTTCATTCGAACACTGAAGCTTTCTTT
12 | TRBD2 | TRBJ2-7 | . | TRBV6-5 | CDSGGPAYEQYF | TGTGACAGCGGGGGACCAGCCTACGAGCAGTACTTC
16 | TRBD2 | TRBJ2-1 | . | TRBV5-1 | CASSRSLAGAHNEQFF | TGCGCCAGCAGCCGATCACTAGCGGGGGCCCACAATGAGCAGTTCTTC
13 | TRBD1 | TRBJ1-1 | few | TRBV20-1 | CRPLTGMDTEAFF | TGCAGGCCCCTGACAGGGATGGACACTGAAGCTTTCTTT
15 | . | TRBJ1-2 | . | TRBV12-3/TRBV12-4 | CASSITPRGWGGYTF | TGTGCCAGCAGTATCACGCCAAGGGGCTGGGGTGGCTACACCTTC
20 | TRBD2 | TRBJ2-3 | . | TRBV6-6 | CASSYPAWNGGAYDTDTQYF | TGTGCCAGCAGTTACCCCGCTTGGAACGGGGGGGCATATGACACAGATACGCAGTATTTT
14 | . | TRBJ2-4 | few | TRBV10-3 | CAISEPGAVDIQYF | TGTGCCATCAGTGAGCCGGGGGCAGTCGACATTCAGTACTTC
15 | . | TRBJ1-2 | . | TRBV6-1 | CASSEPRTQAYGYTF | TGTGCCAGCAGTGAACCTCGGACACAAGCCTATGGCTACACCTTC
15 | . | TRBJ2-7 | . | TRBV7-8 | CASSLSTGVPSEQYF | TGTGCCAGCAGCTTAAGTACGGGAGTGCCAAGCGAGCAGTACTTC
13 | . | TRBJ2-5 | . | TRBV27 | CASSSFSQETQYF | TGTGCCAGCAGCTCATTCTCGCAAGAGACCCAGTACTTC
16 | . | TRBJ1-5 | . | TRBV7-2 | CASSLAAGVINQPQHF | TGTGCCAGCAGCTTAGCCGCAGGGGTCATCAATCAGCCCCAGCATTTT
16 | TRBD1 | TRBJ1-4 | few | TRBV20-1 | CSARASRQGLNEKLFF | TGCAGTGCTAGAGCATCGCGACAGGGGCTTAATGAAAAACTGTTTTTT
14 | . | TRBJ2-7 | few | TRBV6-1 | CASSGGELPYEQYF | TGTGCCAGCAGTGGGGGGGAACTCCCCTACGAGCAGTACTTC
14 | . | TRBJ1-3 | few | TRBV4-1 | CASSQDIETITIYF | TGCGCCAGCAGCCAAGACATAGAAACTATCACCATATATTTT
11 | . | TRBJ2-2 | many | TRBV7-8 | CASSLPGELFF | TGTGCCAGCAGCTTGCCCGGGGAGCTGTTTTTT
16 | TRBD2 | TRBJ2-1 | few | TRBV19 | CASSIAASGSYNEQFF | TGTGCCAGTAGTATCGCGGCTAGCGGATCCTACAATGAGCAGTTCTTC
18 | . | TRBJ1-5 | few | TRBV18 | CASSLFRQAEYSNQPQHF | TGTGCCAGCTCACTATTCCGGCAGGCCGAGTATAGCAATCAGCCCCAGCATTTT
13 | . | TRBJ1-2 | . | TRBV6-5 | CASSKRDGYGYTF | TGTGCCAGCAGTAAACGGGACGGCTATGGCTACACCTTC
14 | . | TRBJ2-2 | few | TRBV9 | CASSVALGTGELFF | TGTGCCAGCAGCGTAGCATTGGGCACCGGGGAGCTGTTTTTT
14 | . | TRBJ1-2 | . | TRBV30 | CAWGALGRPDGYTF | TGTGCCTGGGGAGCCCTGGGACGGCCTGATGGCTACACCTTC
17 | TRBD2 | TRBJ2-3 | . | TRBV9 | CASSVTGTSGFTDTQYF | TGTGCCAGCAGCGTGACGGGGACTAGCGGATTCACAGATACGCAGTATTTT
13 | . | TRBJ1-5 | few | TRBV13 | CASSLGPDQPQHF | TGTGCCAGCAGCTTAGGCCCGGATCAGCCCCAGCATTTT
14 | . | TRBJ2-3 | few | TRBV6-5 | CASKADLGTDTQYF | TGTGCCAGCAAAGCAGATCTAGGCACAGATACGCAGTATTTT
15 | TRBD2 | TRBJ2-1 | . | TRBV7-8 | CASSPPGLAGAQQFF | TGTGCCAGCAGCCCACCGGGACTAGCGGGAGCGCAGCAGTTCTTC
13 | . | TRBJ1-2 | few | TRBV12-3/TRBV12-4 | CASSFPSNYGYTF | TGTGCCAGCAGTTTCCCCTCTAACTATGGCTACACCTTC
14 | TRBD2 | TRBJ2-7 | few | TRBV6-6 | CASTRLAGGYEQYF | TGTGCCAGCACCAGACTAGCGGGTGGGTACGAGCAGTACTTC
15 | TRBD1 | TRBJ2-4 | . | TRBV12-3/TRBV12-4 | CASNGQGIAKNIQYF | TGTGCCAGCAACGGACAGGGGATAGCCAAAAACATTCAGTACTTC
14 | TRBD1 | TRBJ2-7 | . | TRBV5-6 | CASSFGTDSYEQYF | TGTGCCAGCAGCTTCGGGACAGACTCCTACGAGCAGTACTTC
16 | . | TRBJ2-3 | many | TRBV4-1 | CASSQDRSRSTDTQYF | TGCGCCAGCAGCCAAGATCGCTCCCGTAGCACAGATACGCAGTATTTT
14 | . | TRBJ2-2 | . | TRBV7-9 | CASSLASHTGELFF | TGTGCCAGCAGCTTAGCCAGTCACACCGGGGAGCTGTTTTTT
15 | . | TRBJ1-2 | . | TRBV4-1 | CASSQAPASPYGYTF | TGCGCCAGCAGCCAAGCCCCCGCCAGCCCCTATGGCTACACCTTC
14 | . | TRBJ2-1 | . | TRBV19 | CASSMGVSYNEQFF | TGTGCCAGTAGTATGGGGGTTTCCTACAATGAGCAGTTCTTC
12 | TRBD1 | TRBJ1-5 | few | TRBV20-1 | CSARTGNQPQHF | TGCAGTGCTAGGACAGGGAATCAGCCCCAGCATTTT
16 | TRBD2 | TRBJ2-1 | . | TRBV7-9 | CASSQSVREGYNEQFF | TGTGCCAGCAGCCAGTCTGTGAGGGAGGGGTACAATGAGCAGTTCTTC
18 | TRBD2 | TRBJ2-2 | few | TRBV5-1 | CASSNRTSGHPGAGELFF | TGCGCCAGCAGCAACCGGACTAGCGGCCATCCGGGGGCCGGGGAGCTGTTTTTT
14 | . | TRBJ2-5 | many | TRBV4-3 | CASSQDGGIETQYF | TGCGCCAGCAGCCAAGACGGCGGGATAGAGACCCAGTACTTC
14 | . | TRBJ2-1 | . | TRBV12-3/TRBV12-4 | CASSEGGVNNEQFF | TGTGCCAGCAGCGAGGGAGGCGTTAACAATGAGCAGTTCTTC
12 | . | TRBJ2-7 | . | TRBV9 | CASSVDHNEQYF | TGTGCCAGCAGCGTAGATCACAACGAGCAGTACTTC
12 | . | TRBJ1-5 | many | TRBV10-3 | CAISESNQPQHF | TGTGCCATCAGTGAGTCGAATCAGCCCCAGCATTTT
13 | . | TRBJ2-7 | few | TRBV6-2/TRBV6-3 | CASSPRGSYEQYF | TGTGCCAGCAGCCCGAGGGGCTCCTACGAGCAGTACTTC
18 | TRBD2 | TRBJ2-3 | . | TRBV24-1 | CATSDPRLAGGPTDTQYF | TGTGCCACCAGTGATCCCAGACTAGCGGGAGGGCCAACAGATACGCAGTATTTT
17 | . | TRBJ2-5 | few | TRBV7-2 | CASSSNPDGRPQETQYF | TGTGCCAGCAGCTCAAATCCGGACGGAAGGCCCCAAGAGACCCAGTACTTC
17 | . | TRBJ2-5 | few | TRBV11-2 | CASSLLQPGRMQETQYF | TGTGCCAGCAGCTTATTACAACCGGGGAGGATGCAAGAGACCCAGTACTTC
14 | . | TRBJ2-1 | few | TRBV25-1 | CASSFQGWDNEQFF | TGTGCCAGCAGTTTCCAGGGTTGGGACAATGAGCAGTTCTTC